The entry below describes one TCR beta chain. This entry comes from a study of cytomegalovirus exposure and HLA in healthy donors. The PCR employed 60 Vbeta primers together with 13 Jbeta primers. Clones were sequenced by immunoSEQ multiplex PCR, and TCRdb holds only the in-frame ones, with some missing. The sample shows 85,000 to 100,000 clones, around 59% of them seen only once. This CDR3 comprises 15 residues. CDR1 is KGHSH, CDR2 LQKENI, per germline. V gave up 5 bases and J gave up 4 bases; unmatched junction bases: 8. The sequencing sample was made of PBMCs. This clonotype was obtained from a human donor in good health. The chain combines TRBV18 with TRBJ2-1; the match to TRBD2 covers 7 bases. CDR3: CASSTGGPLYNEQFF. The CDR3 DNA reads as TGTGCCAGCTCAACGGGGGGACCCCTATACAATGAGCAGTTCTTC.